The present TCR beta chain was sequenced within a study of cytomegalovirus exposure and HLA in healthy donors. Germline-derived CDR1 and CDR2 are SGHAT and FQNNGV. There are 15 residues in the CDR3. V lost 1 base, J lost 3 bases, and 5 bases stayed unmatched. Healthy individuals who donated bone marrow served as the donors. Vbeta (60) and Jbeta (13) primers were used in the PCR. Clones were sequenced by immunoSEQ multiplex PCR, and TCRdb holds only the in-frame ones, with some missing. The repertoire has 200,000 to 250,000 clones, over 70% of them found once; the top ten carry almost 8%. The sample was PBMCs. The sequence was collected from a woman aged 55-69 years in good health and CMV-seropositive. The chain has TRBV11-2 and TRBJ2-5; 7 positions agree with TRBD2. CDR3 sequence: CASSLVGGVKETQYF. The DNA of the CDR3 is TGTGCCAGCAGCTTAGTTGGGGGGGTCAAAGAGACCCAGTACTTC.